This T cell receptor (beta chain) was sequenced in a study of blood T cell repertoires in COVID-19. Study information: Researchers got acute and convalescent COVID-19 samples from the United States, Italy and Spain. Nucleic acid was either cDNA or gDNA, and it came from T cells, B-cell-depleted T cells, or PBMCs.

Authors' processing steps: Using reference gene primer amplification, nucleated cell counts were estimated. Some clones are missing from TCRdb's copy, which holds only in-frame ones; the method was immunoSEQ multiplex PCR. V and J calls and clone size come straight from that table; D and trimming were deduced from the DNA. The data show roughly 200,000 clones, roughly 86% seen once. CDR3 size: 14 residues. The germline V gene has CDR1 LNHDA and CDR2 SQIVND (reference sequence). Trimming took 10 bases from V and 3 from J, leaving 16 bases between them. This clonotype was obtained from a woman in her 70s with active or convalescent COVID-19. Sequencing input: peripheral blood. The rearrangement joins TRBV19 to TRBJ2-1; D is perhaps TRBD2 (5 bases). CDR3 DNA sequence: TGTGCCACCCGCCCACGAGGGCACTACAATGAGCAGTTCTTC. This gives the protein CATRPRGHYNEQFF.